The clone carrying this T cell receptor (beta chain) was seen ten or more times. Its antigen is not identified. To make TCR beta libraries, researchers used iRepertoire HTBI primers and Arm-PCR of CDR3 regions. One entry per CDR3 protein, called by TCRdb with MiXCR from the multiplex PCR reads. The sample consists of about 350,000 distinct CDR3 sequences, roughly 17% of them appearing once. Trimming removed 2 bases at V and 3 bases at J, with 8 bases between. The CDR3 has 13 residues. In germline, CDR1 is MNHEY, CDR2 SVGEGT. These data are taken from a study of regulatory T cells in long-lasting Graves disease. As for the study in general: Graves' patients, diagnosed recently, had received antithyroid drugs under 3 months. Broader study findings: The study found persistent patients shared more public clonotypes (roughly 2,800) than new patients (about 1,000). Persistent disease preferred TRBV28, TRBJ1-2 and TRBJ2-5; new disease, TRBV20-1 and TRBJ2-1.

Time point reported: newly diagnosed GD, antithyroid drugs for less than 3 months. From PBMCs, RNA was extracted and then used to make the TCR library. The same sample was also used in a study of T cells in Graves' hyperthyroidism and ophthalmopathy. From that second work: The TCR CDR3 first-round RT-PCR relied on the HTBI primer set.

This rearrangement joins TRBV6-2 or TRBV6-3 to TRBJ2-7, with D possibly being TRBD2 (6 bases). The sequence was obtained from a woman under 30 with Graves disease. Sample: peripheral blood mononuclear cells (PBMCs), taken at new diagnosis, from a patient treated with antithyroid drugs. The CDR3 DNA sequence: TGTGCCAGCAGTTACGAGACTAGCTACGAGCAGTACTTC. Protein sequence: CASSYETSYEQYF.